These T cell receptor beta chains were read from a single sample in a study of neurological immune-mediated disorders. TCRdb fed the 5' RACE reads into MiXCR, producing one record per CDR3 protein. The sample holds about 49,000 distinct CDR3 sequences, about a tenth seen once. Material for sequencing was PBMCs. The receptors derive from a woman aged 40 to 55 in good health. Both conserved end residues are part of each CDR3. The order of the fields is V gene, clone size, J gene, D gene, CDR3 DNA, CDR3 protein. D genes are given only for firm matches. Some rows mark clone size as missing; the rest say once, few, many or name a class of expanded clone.

TRBV10-3,many,TRBJ1-2,TRBD1,TGTGCCATCAGTGAGAATGGGGACAGAGAGTACACCTTC,CAISENGDREYTF
TRBV27,-,TRBJ1-5,TRBD1,TGTGCCAGCAGCTCGGACAGGGGCCCGTCGTATAGCAATCAGCCCCAGCATTTT,CASSSDRGPSYSNQPQHF
TRBV7-2,many,TRBJ2-3,-,TGTGCCAGCAGCACTAGGACCGGGGGAGATACGCAGTATTTT,CASSTRTGGDTQYF
TRBV6-5,-,TRBJ2-7,TRBD1,TGTGCCAATAGTTTCCCGGGACAGGGATCCGAGCAGTACTTC,CANSFPGQGSEQYF
TRBV5-6,many,TRBJ2-4,TRBD1,TGTGCCAGCAGCTCAACAGGGGGAGTATTCCGCCTAGCCAAAAACATTCAGTACTTC,CASSSTGGVFRLAKNIQYF
TRBV25-1,many,TRBJ2-7,-,TGTGCCAGCAGTCCTCGACATCTCTACGAGCAGTACTTC,CASSPRHLYEQYF
TRBV6-5,many,TRBJ1-2,-,TGTGCCAGCAGCCGCGGAGGGGTGGGACTCTATGGCTACACCTTC,CASSRGGVGLYGYTF
TRBV2,many,TRBJ2-3,TRBD2,TGTGCCAGCAGTGCTAGCGGGCTAGATACGCAGTATTTT,CASSASGLDTQYF
TRBV6-6,many,TRBJ1-5,-,TGTGCCAGCACCGAGAGATTATTTCAGCCCCAGCATTTT,CASTERLFQPQHF
TRBV18,-,TRBJ1-1,-,TGTGCCAGCTCATTGAGGGGGGACTTAGGAGCTTTCTTT,CASSLRGDLGAFF
TRBV2,many,TRBJ1-5,-,TGTGCCAGCAGTGAGTTGTGGTATCAGCCCCAGCATTTT,CASSELWYQPQHF
TRBV5-1,many,TRBJ1-1,-,TGCGCCAGCAGCTTTGACGACCCGGACACTGAAGCTTTCTTT,CASSFDDPDTEAFF
TRBV7-8,medium-sized,TRBJ2-4,TRBD1,TGTGCCAGCAGCCTAGGACAGGGATCGGCGGACTTC,CASSLGQGSADF
TRBV10-3,many,TRBJ1-1,TRBD1,TGTGCCATCAGCGCGGACAGGTACGCTGAAGCTTTCTTT,CAISADRYAEAFF
TRBV12-3/TRBV12-4,many,TRBJ2-1,TRBD2,TGTGCCAGCAGTCCCCTAGCGGGAGCTTACAATGAGCAGTTCTTC,CASSPLAGAYNEQFF
TRBV7-7,many,TRBJ1-5,-,TGTGCCAGCAGCTTAGCGTCCGCGTGCAATCAGCCCCAGCATTTT,CASSLASACNQPQHF